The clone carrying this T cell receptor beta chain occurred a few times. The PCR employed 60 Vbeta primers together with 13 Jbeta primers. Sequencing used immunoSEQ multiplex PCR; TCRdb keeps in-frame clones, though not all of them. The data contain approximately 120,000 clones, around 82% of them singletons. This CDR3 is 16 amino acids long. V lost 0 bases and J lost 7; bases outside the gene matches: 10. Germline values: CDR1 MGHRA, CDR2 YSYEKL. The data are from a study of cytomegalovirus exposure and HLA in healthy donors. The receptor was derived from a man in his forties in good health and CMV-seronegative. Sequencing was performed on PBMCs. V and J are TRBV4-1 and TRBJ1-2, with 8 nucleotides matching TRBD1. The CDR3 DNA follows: TGCGCCAGCAGCCAAGATGGTGCAGGGGGCCGCGGTGGCTACACCTTC. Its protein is CASSQDGAGGRGGYTF.